The T cell receptor (beta chain) described here comes from a study of CD8 T cells in ankylosing spondylitis. Study observations and caveats: Within ankylosing spondylitis blood, a TCR beta motif made up of roughly eight highly homologous variants appeared to be characteristic.

TCRdb processed the 5' RACE reads anew with MiXCR; each CDR3 protein has one entry. The table lists fewer than 750,000 distinct CDR3 sequences, 15% to 20% of them singletons. There are many counts of this clonotype. The antigen is unknown. The CDR3 sequence is 19 residues long. Trimming took 0 bases from V and 5 from J; bases not matched to a gene: 9. Per the germline V gene, CDR1 is SGDLS and CDR2 is YYNGEE. Material: blood, either unsorted or a sorted T cell fraction (not recorded which). J is TRBJ2-2 and V is TRBV9; 14 bases agree with TRBD2. This TCR came from a male donor with ankylosing spondylitis. For the CDR3, the DNA is TGTGCCAGCAGCGTAGCTGAGGGACTAGCGGGAGAGTTGACCGGGGAGCTGTTTTTT. Translated, it gives CASSVAEGLAGELTGELFF.